The 20 T cell receptor beta chains presented below share a single source sample, sequenced in a study of beta chain features in type 1 diabetes. Of the isolated RNA, all was reverse transcribed, and so the sequenced material was expressed TCRB transcripts. TCRdb's copy holds only in-frame clones and misses some; the assay was immunoSEQ multiplex PCR. This sample has fewer than 250,000 clones; approximately 14% occur once, and the top ten carry around 0.03%. Sequencing used naive CD4+ T cells from blood. The receptors come from a woman in her forties in good health.

This clone was observed many times. The V call is TRBV2, the J call TRBJ2-1; 9 bases match TRBD1. V shed 9 bases and J 15 bases; nucleotides not matched to a gene: 3. Per the germline V gene, CDR1 is SNHLY and CDR2 is FYNNEI. This CDR3 comprises 9 residues. The CDR3 nucleotides read TGTGCCAGACAGGGGGCCTTGTTCTTC. As protein: CARQGALFF.

The sample holds a few counts of this clone. The rearrangement links TRBV5-6 to TRBJ1-2; D ambiguous. With 4 bases removed from V and 0 bases from J, the gap between germline ends came to 7 bases. This CDR3 has 13 residues. Germline assignment: CDR1 SGHDT and CDR2 YYEEEE. The CDR3 DNA is TGTGCCAGCAGCGGCAGATCTAACTATGGCTACACCTTC. Amino acids: CASSGRSNYGYTF.

This chain uses TRBV10-3 with TRBJ1-5, with D hard to call. CDR1 is ENHRY and CDR2 is SYGVKD in the germline V gene. The ends were cut back, 2 bases at V and 0 bases at J, with 11 bases in the middle. The CDR3 has 16 amino acids. CDR3 sequence: CAISEGRDNSNQPQHF. CDR3 nucleotides: TGTGCCATCAGTGAGGGGAGGGATAATAGCAATCAGCCCCAGCATTTT.

This chain uses TRBV19 with TRBJ1-2; 7 bases match TRBD1. This CDR3 region has 15 residues. The V and J ends lost 3 bases and 6 bases, in that order; junction bases with no gene match: 10. CDR1 LNHDA and CDR2 SQIVND come from the germline V gene (reference sequence). The CDR3 bases are TGTGCCAGTAGTATCCCGACAGGGCAACTGAATGGCTACACCTTC. Amino acid sequence: CASSIPTGQLNGYTF.

The V gene is TRBV10-3, the J gene TRBJ2-7; 10 bases line up with TRBD1. Per germline, CDR1 ENHRY and CDR2 SYGVKD. The CDR3 is 17 residues long. Trimming took 8 bases from V and 4 from J; bases not matched to a gene: 17. The CDR3, as DNA: TGTGCCATCTCCATCGCTAATCCGGGACAGGGGTCGTACGAGCAGTACTTC. It is translated as CAISIANPGQGSYEQYF.

This clone was observed a few times. This chain joins TRBV23-1 and TRBJ2-1; 12 bases are a match to TRBD2. TRBV23-1 is reported as an ORF; its role is uncertain. With V trimmed by 0 bases and J by 0 bases, 6 bases remained unmatched. The CDR3 spans 19 residues. CDR3 residues: CASSQSASGGDSSYNEQFF. The DNA for the CDR3 is TGCGCCAGCAGTCAATCGGCTAGCGGGGGGGACAGCTCCTACAATGAGCAGTTCTTC.

The table lists this clone with a few counts. The V and J genes are TRBV5-1 and TRBJ2-5; 7 bases are a match to TRBD1. The CDR3 extends over 15 amino acids. V shed 4 bases and J 2 bases; nucleotides not matched to a gene: 8. Germline V lookup: CDR1 SGHRS, CDR2 YFSETQ. In DNA form, the CDR3 reads TGCGCCAGCAGCGAGGTCGGGACAGTACAAGAGACCCAGTACTTC. Its protein is CASSEVGTVQETQYF.

This chain connects TRBV18 to TRBJ2-7; tentatively, D is TRBD1 (6 bases). Germline CDR1 is KGHSH and CDR2 is LQKENI. The CDR3 extends over 14 amino acids. V lost 4 bases and J 4 bases, leaving 14 bases between the germline ends. The CDR3 is CASSHRNRVYEQYF. Here the CDR3 DNA reads TGTGCCAGCTCACACCGGAACAGGGTATACGAGCAGTACTTC.

The chain employs TRBV6-5 and TRBJ2-6; 8 nucleotides align to TRBD1. The germline V gene has CDR1 MNHEY and CDR2 SVGAGI. The V gene end was trimmed by 6 bases and the J gene end by 4 bases; junction bases not matched to a gene: 5. This CDR3 spans 15 amino acids. The CDR3 DNA follows: TGTGCCAGCAGAAGCCAGGGGGCCGGGGCCAACGTCCTGACTTTC. This gives the protein CASRSQGAGANVLTF.

This clone has only a few counts. The chain joins TRBV7-8 to TRBJ1-5; 9 bases match TRBD1. The CDR3 loop spans 19 amino acids. Per germline, CDR1 SGHVS and CDR2 FQNEAQ. The J segment lost 2 bases and the V segment lost 1 base, leaving 12 bases of the junction unmatched. CDR3 sequence reads: CASSLVSGTGLSRNQPQHF. The CDR3 DNA is TGTGCCAGCAGCTTAGTTTCCGGGACAGGGCTGTCTCGCAATCAGCCCCAGCATTTT.

The V and J genes are TRBV4-3 and TRBJ2-7; possibly TRBD1 for D (6 bases). The CDR3 consists of 15 residues. V lost 4 bases to trimming and J lost 0 bases, with 13 bases between them. The V gene's germline CDR1 is LGHNA and CDR2 YSLEER. Written as DNA, the CDR3 is TGCGCCAGCAGCCGATCGACAGGCAGCTCCTACGAGCAGTACTTC. Encoded protein: CASSRSTGSSYEQYF.

This clone appeared a few times. The CDR3 loop reads CASRGDRANTQYF. The CDR3 DNA follows: TGTGCCAGTAGAGGCGACAGGGCAAATACGCAGTATTTT. The chain uses TRBV19 and TRBJ2-3, with 7 bases fitting TRBD1. The germline gives CDR1 LNHDA, CDR2 SQIVND (reference sequence). The CDR3 is made up of 13 amino acids. The V and J ends lost 6 bases and 7 bases, in that order; junction bases with no gene match: 7. The full variable domain, its missing parts supplied by reference TRBV19 and TRBJ2-3, is DGGITQSPKYLFRKEGQNVTLSCEQNLNHDAMYWYRQDPGQGLRLIYYSQIVNDFQKGDIAEGYSVSREKKESFPLTVTSAQKNPTAFYLCASRGDRANTQYFGPGTRLTVL.

The V call is TRBV7-7, the J call TRBJ2-5, with D hard to call. Trimming shortened V by 5 bases and J by 1 base, and 14 bases separated the two germline ends. Germline V lookup: CDR1 SSHAT, CDR2 FNYEAQ (reference sequence). CDR3 size: 15 residues. The CDR3 bases are TGTGCCAGCAGCCCCGGATGGCAGGTCCAAGAGACCCAGTACTTC. Translated, it gives CASSPGWQVQETQYF.

This clone occurred a few times. This sequence joins TRBV12-5 and TRBJ2-7, with 8 nucleotides matching TRBD2. The CDR3 is 16 amino acids. Germline trimming cut 1 base from V and 0 bases from J; bases unmatched to any gene: 5. CDR1 LGHNT and CDR2 FRNRAP come from the germline V gene. The CDR3, as DNA: TGTGCTAGTGGTTTGGGGACGAGCGGGGGCTCCTACGAGCAGTACTTC. Protein: CASGLGTSGGSYEQYF.

Only a few counts were recorded for this clone. The chain links TRBV7-9 to TRBJ1-2; 10 positions agree with TRBD1. V shed 1 base, J shed 2 bases, and the junction held 1 base outside the gene matches. Germline CDR1 and CDR2: SEHNR and FQNEAQ (reference sequence). The CDR3 extends over 15 amino acids. Written as DNA, the CDR3 is TGTGCCAGCAGCTTAGGGGACAGGGGAAACTATGGCTACACCTTC. This codes for CASSLGDRGNYGYTF. Using reference TRBV7-9 and TRBJ1-2 for the parts outside the CDR3, the full variable domain is DTGVSQNPRHKITKRGQNVTFRCDPISEHNRLYWYRQTLGQGPEFLTYFQNEAQLEKSRLLSDRFSAERPKGSFSTLEIQRTEQGDSAMYLCASSLGDRGNYGYTFGSGTRLTVV.

The V and J genes are TRBV28 and TRBJ2-6; D might be TRBD1 (6 bases). Germline values: CDR1 MDHEN, CDR2 SYDVKM. The CDR3 is 19 amino acids. V dropped 5 bases and J dropped 2 bases, with 22 bases sitting between them. The chain's CDR3 is CASSPPGAGAAPGANVLTF. The CDR3 DNA reads as TGTGCCAGCAGTCCCCCGGGTGCAGGGGCGGCTCCTGGGGCCAACGTCCTGACTTTC.

The V call is TRBV5-1, the J call TRBJ1-6; 10 nucleotides align to TRBD1. CDR3 length: 16 residues. The trim removed 3 bases at V and 7 bases at J, leaving 7 bases unmatched. Germline loops: CDR1 SGHRS, CDR2 YFSETQ. The CDR3 is CASSSTSGQGNSPLHF. The DNA of the CDR3 is TGCGCCAGCAGCTCAACCTCGGGACAGGGGAATTCACCCCTCCACTTT.

The chain employs TRBV6-6 and TRBJ1-1, with D uncertain. The germline V gene has CDR1 MNHNY and CDR2 SVGAGI (reference sequence). This CDR3 contains 13 residues. V was shortened by 11 bases and J by 1 base, with 14 bases between the two germline ends. Here the CDR3 DNA reads TGTGCCGCGACTAGAAACGGGAACACTGAAGCTTTCTTT. This sequence encodes CAATRNGNTEAFF.

The genes are TRBV5-1 and TRBJ2-2, with 15 bases that match TRBD2. Germline CDR1 SGHRS, CDR2 YFSETQ. After removal of 3 bases from V and 6 bases from J, the junction contained 6 bases not matched to a gene. CDR3 length: 17 amino acids. The CDR3 loop is CASSYGLAGGQAGELFF. Written as DNA, the CDR3 is TGCGCCAGCAGCTACGGACTAGCGGGGGGGCAAGCCGGGGAGCTGTTTTTT.

This clone has just a few counts. This rearrangement joins TRBV5-4 to TRBJ2-2; weak D call: TRBD1 (5 bases). CDR3 length: 14 amino acids. V was clipped by 7 bases and J by 2 bases, with 12 bases between them. The V gene's germline CDR1 is SGHNT and CDR2 YYREEE (reference sequence). The DNA of the CDR3 is TGTGCCAGCGGCAGGGATCCCAACACCGGGGAGCTGTTTTTT. Translating gives CASGRDPNTGELFF.